This TCR beta chain originates from a study of T cell repertoires in cytomegalovirus infection. Across the study: It was the public TCR beta signatures that indicated both CMV infection and matching HLA type. Findings and caveats of the study: HLA-C-restricted CMV clonotypes gave the most frequent clonotype in two of eight donors. Accumulated public TCR beta family frequency recognized individuals carrying CMV together with the relevant HLA.

One entry per CDR3 protein, called by TCRdb with MiXCR from the reads. Here the sample spans hundreds of thousands of distinct CDR3 sequences, less than 25% being singletons. Germline V gene data show CDR1 as SGHVS and CDR2 as FQNEAQ. The CDR3 is 17 amino acids. Trimming removed 5 bases from V and 2 bases from J; junction bases left unmatched: 10. This clonotype was detected many times. Its antigen is unknown. The sequence was collected from a human donor in good health (CMV status not recorded). Some clones in this sample may be carry-over from other donors' samples. The sample consisted of CD8+ T cells from PBMCs. The chain carries TRBV7-8 and TRBJ2-3; 10 nucleotides line up with TRBD2. This CDR3 is CASSVSGGTSYTDTQYF. CDR3 in DNA: TGTGCCAGCAGCGTTAGCGGGGGGACCTCTTACACAGATACGCAGTATTTT.